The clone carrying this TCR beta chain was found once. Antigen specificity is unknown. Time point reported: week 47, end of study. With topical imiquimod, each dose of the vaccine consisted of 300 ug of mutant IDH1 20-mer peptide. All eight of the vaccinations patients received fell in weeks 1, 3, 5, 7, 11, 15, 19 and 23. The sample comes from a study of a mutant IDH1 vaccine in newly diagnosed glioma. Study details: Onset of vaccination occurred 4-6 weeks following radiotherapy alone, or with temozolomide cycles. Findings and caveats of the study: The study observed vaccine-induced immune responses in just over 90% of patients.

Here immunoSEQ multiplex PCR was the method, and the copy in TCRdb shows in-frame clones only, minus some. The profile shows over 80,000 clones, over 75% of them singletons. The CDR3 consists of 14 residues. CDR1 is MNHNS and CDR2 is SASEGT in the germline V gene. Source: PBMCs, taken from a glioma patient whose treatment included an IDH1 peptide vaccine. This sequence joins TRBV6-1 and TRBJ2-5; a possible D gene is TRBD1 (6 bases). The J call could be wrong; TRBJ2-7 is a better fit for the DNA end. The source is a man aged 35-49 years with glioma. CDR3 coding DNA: TGTGCCAGCGATTTCGACAGGAGCTCCTACGAGCAGTACTTC. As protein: CASDFDRSSYEQYF.